The rows below give T cell receptor beta chains drawn from one sample of a study of cytomegalovirus exposure and HLA in healthy donors. Profiled with immunoSEQ multiplex PCR; TCRdb holds only in-frame clones, not every one. The sample lists approximately 160,000 clones, about 75% occurring once. The sequencing input was PBMCs. These TCRs come from a man younger than 35 in good health and CMV-seropositive. The CDR3 runs from the conserved cysteine through the conserved F or W.

cdr3_length v_call cdr3_aa
16 TRBV25-1 CASSDRTSGRGDEQFF
13 TRBV27 CASSQAGNYGYTF
14 TRBV28 CATRLSLSGNTIYF
14 TRBV18 CASSPKDRSTEAFF
18 TRBV4-2 CASSQDHGGGLSRAGYTF
15 TRBV5-1 CASSPTGSPEGAQYF
13 TRBV27 CASSLTVNTEAFF
14 TRBV9 CASSLDPTGDTQYF
15 TRBV29-1 CSVEGEGRVDNEQFF
16 TRBV7-6 CASSLAPREGPGELFF
15 TRBV6-5 CASSYDRGSGNTIYF
15 TRBV6-5 CASSYSGRVNEKLFF
11 TRBV20-1 CSADFGDTQYF
16 TRBV29-1 CSVLASGGLSYNEQFF
14 TRBV6-6 CASSYSAGDTEAFF
12 TRBV28 CASSGTYTEAFF
14 TRBV6-1 CASYTGTGIDEQFF
16 TRBV29-1 CSVDKPGGWGVGEQFF
15 TRBV4-1 CASSQEAGWGEGYTF
12 TRBV6-5 CASSYGDNEAFF
15 TRBV6-1 CSLGVAGHSTDTQYF
16 TRBV5-6 CASSLGTGSVNSPLHF